The sequence of this TCR beta chain was determined in a study of T cell changes during pregnancy in multiple sclerosis. Assay: immunoSEQ multiplex PCR; the TCRdb copy retains only in-frame clones and omits some. The sample shows fewer than 95,000 clones, 90% to 95% of them seen only once. The CDR3 consists of 16 residues. V lost 4 bases to trimming and J lost 3 bases; unmatched junction nucleotides: 12. Germline CDR1 SGHTS, CDR2 YDEGEE. Sequenced here: peripheral blood, sampled in the first trimester of pregnancy. The chain uses TRBV5-8 and TRBJ1-1, with 7 nucleotides matching TRBD1. The receptor was isolated from a female donor with multiple sclerosis, enrolled in a pregnancy study. CDR3 DNA sequence: TGTGCCAGCAGCCCCAGGAGGGGGCAAGGGGACACTGAAGCTTTCTTT. Residues: CASSPRRGQGDTEAFF.